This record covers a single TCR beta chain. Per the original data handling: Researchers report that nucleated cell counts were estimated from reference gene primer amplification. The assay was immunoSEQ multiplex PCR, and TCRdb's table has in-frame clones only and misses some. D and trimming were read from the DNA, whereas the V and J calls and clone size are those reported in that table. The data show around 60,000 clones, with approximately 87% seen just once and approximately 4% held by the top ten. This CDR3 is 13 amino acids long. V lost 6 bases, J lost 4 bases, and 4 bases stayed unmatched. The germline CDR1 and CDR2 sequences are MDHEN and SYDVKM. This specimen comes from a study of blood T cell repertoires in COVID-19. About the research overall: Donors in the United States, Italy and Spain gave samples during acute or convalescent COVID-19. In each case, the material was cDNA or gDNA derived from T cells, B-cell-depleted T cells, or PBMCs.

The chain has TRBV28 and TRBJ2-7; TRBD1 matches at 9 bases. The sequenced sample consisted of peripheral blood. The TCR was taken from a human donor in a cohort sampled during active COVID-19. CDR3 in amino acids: CASSLGQGYEQYF. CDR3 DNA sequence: TGTGCCAGCAGCCTGGGACAGGGTTACGAGCAGTACTTC.